Given below is one T cell receptor (beta chain) in context. These data originate in a study of blood T cell repertoires in COVID-19. Study summary: COVID-19 samples collected from the United States, Italy and Spain covered acute and convalescent phases. PBMCs, B-cell-depleted T cells, or T cells were the source of the cDNA or gDNA that made up the material.

Original methodology: Nucleated cell number was recorded as an estimate derived from reference gene primer amplification. Sequencing used immunoSEQ multiplex PCR; TCRdb keeps in-frame clones, though not all of them. That table furnishes V, J and clone size, whereas the DNA furnished D and trimming. The sample contains some 270,000 clones, 86% of which appear only once. The CDR3 is 18 residues long. Trimming cost V 6 bases and J 0 bases; bases outside gene matches: 9. The germline V gene encodes CDR1 MNHEY and CDR2 SMNVEV (reference sequence). This clonotype originated in a middle-aged man with active or convalescent COVID-19. The source material was peripheral blood. V is TRBV27 and J is TRBJ2-6, with TRBD1 identical over 9 bases. This CDR3 is CASSPTPGQGSGANVLTF. The CDR3 DNA sequence: TGTGCCAGCAGCCCGACTCCGGGACAGGGCTCTGGGGCCAACGTCCTGACTTTC.